Each of the 19 T cell receptor beta chains below was sequenced from the same sample in a study of CD8 T cells in ankylosing spondylitis. One entry per CDR3 protein results from TCRdb running MiXCR on the 5' RACE reads. The table lists around 340,000 distinct CDR3 sequences, about 20% of them singletons, with around 13% in the top ten. The sequenced sample was blood, either unsorted or a sorted T cell fraction (not recorded which). These receptors all come from a male donor with ankylosing spondylitis or in good health (not recorded which).

This clonotype was observed many times. The chain combines TRBV20-1 with TRBJ2-5; 8 nucleotides align to TRBD1. Trimming at V came to 6 bases and at J to 5 bases, leaving 5 bases not matched to a gene. The CDR3 extends over 12 amino acids. Germline-derived CDR1 and CDR2 are DFQATT and SNEGSKA (reference sequence). This CDR3 is CSAETGGETQYF. CDR3 DNA: TGCAGTGCCGAAACAGGGGGGGAGACCCAGTACTTC.

This clonotype occurred many times. The rearrangement links TRBV10-3 to TRBJ2-3, with no clear D. Germline V CDR1 and CDR2: ENHRY, SYGVKD. The CDR3 extends over 16 amino acids. Trimming left V 2 bases short and J 0 bases short, with 12 bases between. The CDR3 loop is CAISEMIQTSTDTQYF. CDR3 coding DNA: TGTGCCATCAGTGAGATGATACAGACGAGCACAGATACGCAGTATTTT.

This clonotype appeared a few times. This chain connects TRBV5-1 to TRBJ2-7, with D perhaps being TRBD1 or TRBD2 (5 bases each). The germline CDR1 and CDR2 sequences are SGHRS and YFSETQ. CDR3 length: 15 amino acids. V dropped 4 bases and J dropped 2 bases, with 16 bases sitting between them. This CDR3 reads CASSERPGRTYEQYF. The CDR3 nucleotides are TGCGCCAGCAGCGAACGACCGGGACGGACCTACGAGCAGTACTTC.

This clonotype has just a few counts. The V and J genes are TRBV20-1 and TRBJ2-1; D gene unclear. The V gene's germline CDR1 is DFQATT and CDR2 SNEGSKA (reference sequence). The V and J ends lost 0 bases and 4 bases respectively, with 10 bases between them. The CDR3 is made up of 14 amino acids. CDR3 residues: CSARDQAGYNEQFF. As DNA, the CDR3 is TGCAGTGCTAGAGATCAGGCAGGTTACAATGAGCAGTTCTTC.

At least ten counts were recorded for this clonotype. The V gene is TRBV29-1, the J gene TRBJ2-1, with 10 bases fitting TRBD2. Germline CDR1 reads SQVTM; CDR2 reads ANQGSEA. This CDR3 region has 16 residues. V shed 5 bases and J 0 bases; nucleotides not matched to a gene: 7. CDR3 sequence (DNA): TGCAGCGTTATATTAGCGGGGGGTTCCTCCTACAATGAGCAGTTCTTC. Protein sequence: CSVILAGGSSYNEQFF.

The chain is built from TRBV13 and TRBJ2-7; a possible D gene is TRBD1 (5 bases). The CDR3 contains 14 residues. From germline, CDR1 is PRHDT and CDR2 FYEKMQ (reference sequence). The V end was cut by 3 bases, the J end by 2 bases, with 11 bases between. DNA for the CDR3: TGTGCCAGCAGCTTGGTGGGGCAGCCCTACGAGCAGTACTTC. Protein product: CASSLVGQPYEQYF.

This clonotype was detected only a few times. This rearrangement joins TRBV12-3 or TRBV12-4 to TRBJ2-1; no reliable D call. V lost 8 bases and J lost 3, with 11 bases in between. The CDR3 extends over 13 amino acids. The chain's CDR3 is CASGFGSYNEQFF. CDR3 DNA: TGTGCCAGCGGATTCGGCAGCTACAATGAGCAGTTCTTC.

The rearrangement uses TRBV12-3 or TRBV12-4 and TRBJ1-2, with a possible D match to TRBD1 (6 bases). This CDR3 has 13 residues. Trimming took 5 bases from V and 2 from J, leaving 9 bases between them. The DNA of the CDR3 is TGTGCCAGCAGTGATGGACAGAACTATGGCTACACCTTC. It encodes CASSDGQNYGYTF.

The chain is built from TRBV11-1 and TRBJ1-1; D gene ambiguous. The ends were cut back, 5 bases at V and 2 bases at J, with 24 bases in the middle. This CDR3 contains 18 residues. Germline V gene lookup returns CDR1 SGHAT and CDR2 FQDESV (reference sequence). The CDR3 reads CASSPRRTDPMSNTEAFF. The CDR3, as DNA: TGTGCCAGCAGCCCAAGAAGGACGGATCCCATGTCAAACACTGAAGCTTTCTTT.

This sequence joins TRBV20-1 and TRBJ2-5, with D tentatively TRBD2 (6 bases). V gave up 8 bases and J gave up 5 bases, with 12 bases separating them. CDR1 is DFQATT, CDR2 SNEGSKA, per germline (reference sequence). This CDR3 region has 11 residues. CDR3 nucleotides: TGCAGTTGGGAGGAGGAGGAGACCCAGTACTTC. It codes for CSWEEEETQYF.

The genes are TRBV6-5 and TRBJ2-7, with TRBD1 matching over 8 bases. Germline V gene data show CDR1 as MNHEY and CDR2 as SVGAGI. V was clipped by 4 bases and J by 7 bases; unmatched bases: 9. The CDR3 has 14 residues. The CDR3 protein is CASSSRTGPQEQYF. The DNA of the CDR3 is TGTGCCAGCAGTTCCCGGACAGGGCCTCAGGAGCAGTACTTC.

This clonotype came up a few times. The J gene is TRBJ2-5, the V gene TRBV25-1; a weak D match, TRBD2 (6 bases). V lost 6 bases and J lost 5, with 13 bases in between. The CDR3 length is 13 residues. Germline V CDR1 and CDR2: MGHDK, SYGVNS. The CDR3 coding sequence is TGTGCCAGCAGGTCGGCGGGGAGTGAGACCCAGTACTTC. The encoded protein is CASRSAGSETQYF. Based on the CDR3 plus reference TRBV25-1 and TRBJ2-5, the full variable domain is EADIYQTPRYLVIGTGKKITLECSQTMGHDKMYWYQQDPGMELHLIHYSYGVNSTEKGDLSSESTVSRIRTEHFPLTLESARPSHTSQYLCASRSAGSETQYFGPGTRLLVL.

This rearrangement joins TRBV25-1 to TRBJ1-1; D gene unclear. Germline CDR1 and CDR2: MGHDK and SYGVNS. The CDR3 extends over 14 amino acids. Trimming stripped 3 bases from V and 4 bases from J, with 12 bases between. Here the CDR3 DNA reads TGTGCCAGCAGTGATAAGGGTCTCCGCACTGAAGCTTTCTTT. Translated, it gives CASSDKGLRTEAFF.

The gene calls are TRBV13 and TRBJ2-1; weak D call: TRBD1 (6 bases). The germline CDR1 and CDR2 sequences are PRHDT and FYEKMQ (reference sequence). This CDR3 has 16 residues. V dropped 1 base and J dropped 0 bases, with 10 bases sitting between them. CDR3 nucleotides: TGTGCCAGCAGCTTAGACACAGGGAGCTCCTACAATGAGCAGTTCTTC. Protein product: CASSLDTGSSYNEQFF.

The table lists this clonotype with a few counts. The chain carries TRBV10-1 and TRBJ2-2; no clear D. The ends were cut back, 3 bases at V and 3 bases at J, with 11 bases in the middle. The CDR3 spans 15 residues. Germline values: CDR1 WNHNN, CDR2 SYGVQD (reference sequence). CDR3 amino acids: CASSDGLTDTGELFF. The CDR3 DNA reads as TGCGCCAGCAGTGACGGTTTAACGGACACCGGGGAGCTGTTTTTT.

This clonotype was seen a handful of times. This chain uses TRBV10-2 with TRBJ2-7, with D unresolved. The CDR3 spans 13 residues. With 7 bases removed from V and 2 bases from J, the gap between germline ends came to 12 bases. From germline, CDR1 is WSHSY and CDR2 SAAADI. The CDR3 sequence is CASTLGRTYEQYF. CDR3 in DNA: TGCGCCAGCACTCTAGGCAGGACCTACGAGCAGTACTTC.

This chain uses TRBV7-8 with TRBJ2-1; 7 bases agree with TRBD1. The CDR3 covers 14 residues. Germline assignment: CDR1 SGHVS and CDR2 FQNEAQ. J gave up 8 bases and V 5 bases, and 9 bases lay outside the gene matches. The CDR3 loop is CASSMTGYGDEQFF. CDR3 bases: TGTGCCAGCAGCATGACAGGGTATGGAGATGAGCAGTTCTTC.

This chain uses TRBV27 with TRBJ2-7; no firm D call. V was clipped by 4 bases and J by 6 bases, with 13 bases between them. CDR1 and CDR2 (germline): MNHEY, SMNVEV (reference sequence). The CDR3 covers 13 residues. The chain's CDR3 is CASSSVSLPEQYF. DNA of the CDR3: TGTGCCAGCAGTTCTGTGTCTCTCCCCGAGCAGTACTTC.

Only a few counts were recorded for this clonotype. The chain joins TRBV30 to TRBJ2-1, with TRBD2 matching 8 bases. There are 15 residues in the CDR3. The germline CDR1 and CDR2 sequences are GTSNPN and SVGIG (reference sequence). V gave up 3 bases and J gave up 4 bases; unmatched junction bases: 8. CDR3 bases: TGTGCCTGGAGGGAGAGTAGCGGGGAATACAATGAGCAGTTCTTC. Amino acid sequence: CAWRESSGEYNEQFF.